Following are 32 T cell receptor beta chains from one sample sequenced in a study of shared clonotypes between healthy human individuals. Sequencing used immunoSEQ multiplex PCR; TCRdb keeps in-frame clones, though not all of them. The repertoire consists of 2,500,000 or so clones, with just over 90% occurring once and the leading ten covering more than 0.12%. Source material: naive CD4+ T cells sorted from blood. Subset denoted: CD45RA+ positively selected. Source of these receptors: a man aged 18 to 29 in good health.

The table lists this clone with a count of one. The V and J genes are TRBV4-1 and TRBJ2-6, with D uncertain. The CDR3 covers 16 residues. CDR1 and CDR2 from the germline V gene are MGHRA and YSYEKL. The V gene lost 1 base and the J gene lost 0 bases, with 7 bases spanning the gap. CDR3 amino acids: CASSQALSSGANVLTF. CDR3 bases: TGCGCCAGCAGCCAAGCTCTGAGCTCTGGGGCCAACGTCCTGACTTTC.

The V and J genes are TRBV18 and TRBJ2-1, with 11 bases aligning to TRBD2. Germline V gene data show CDR1 as KGHSH and CDR2 as LQKENI. The CDR3 runs 15 residues. The junction had 4 bases not matched to a gene; V was cut back by 0 bases and J by 9 bases. The chain's CDR3 is CASSPPTSGVSEQFF. For the CDR3, the DNA is TGTGCCAGCTCACCACCGACTAGCGGGGTCAGTGAGCAGTTCTTC.

This clone appeared once. The rearrangement links TRBV6-1 to TRBJ2-2; the D gene is possibly TRBD2 (5 bases). V was trimmed by 8 bases and J by 7 bases, leaving 17 bases between them. CDR3 size: 14 residues. CDR1 is MNHNS, CDR2 SASEGT, per germline. CDR3 coding DNA: TGTGCCAGCCCATCGACATCGAGGGTCGGGGAGCTGTTTTTT. Translated, it gives CASPSTSRVGELFF.

This clone was recorded only once. The chain uses TRBV9 and TRBJ1-2; D uncertain. Germline V gene data show CDR1 as SGDLS and CDR2 as YYNGEE. This CDR3 has 15 residues. The V and J ends lost 0 bases and 4 bases respectively, with 13 bases between them. The CDR3 DNA reads as TGTGCCAGCAGCGTAGGGGGTAAGGACGGCTATGGCTACACCTTC. This translates into CASSVGGKDGYGYTF.

In this sample, this clone turned up once. The V and J genes are TRBV14 and TRBJ2-7; 7 nucleotides match TRBD1. The germline gives CDR1 SGHDN, CDR2 FVKESK. V was clipped by 1 base and J by 4 bases; unmatched bases: 7. The CDR3 contains 15 residues. The CDR3 DNA is TGTGCCAGCAGCCAAGGAAGACAGGGCGTTTACGAGCAGTACTTC. This gives the protein CASSQGRQGVYEQYF.

Comment on this clone: At the DNA level, this CDR3 is encoded by other sequences in the same sample as well. J is TRBJ2-2 and V is TRBV5-1, with D perhaps matching TRBD1 (6 bases). The CDR3 extends over 15 amino acids. The ends were cut back, 4 bases at V and 0 bases at J, with 10 bases in the middle. Germline V gives CDR1 SGHRS, CDR2 YFSETQ. The CDR3 DNA reads as TGCGCCAGCAGCACAGGGACAACGAACACCGGGGAGCTGTTTTTT. This gives the protein CASSTGTTNTGELFF.

The chain has TRBV19 and TRBJ1-2, with 8 positions matching TRBD1. Germline values: CDR1 LNHDA, CDR2 SQIVND (reference sequence). With 5 bases clipped from V and 3 bases from J, the junction kept 8 bases outside the gene matches. The CDR3 runs to 15 residues. The CDR3 loop is CASSLGQDFYYGYTF. CDR3 DNA: TGTGCCAGTAGTTTGGGACAGGACTTTTACTATGGCTACACCTTC.

The V and J genes are TRBV5-4 and TRBJ2-5; 13 bases align to TRBD2. With V trimmed by 4 bases and J by 5 bases, 20 bases remained unmatched. The CDR3 loop spans 20 amino acids. In germline, CDR1 is SGHNT, CDR2 YYREEE (reference sequence). The CDR3 coding sequence is TGTGCCAGCAGCGCGGCCCCCGGGACTAGCGGGAAGGGTTCGTGGGAGACCCAGTACTTC. It is translated as CASSAAPGTSGKGSWETQYF. Drawing the rest from reference TRBV5-4 and TRBJ2-5, the complete variable domain is ETGVTQSPTHLIKTRGQQVTLRCSSQSGHNTVSWYQQALGQGPQFIFQYYREEENGRGNFPPRFSGLQFPNYSSELNVNALELDDSALYLCASSAAPGTSGKGSWETQYFGPGTRLLVL.

The chain couples TRBV7-8 to TRBJ2-5; 12 bases match TRBD1. V dropped 5 bases and J dropped 4; count of bases not matched to a gene: 8. This CDR3 is 16 amino acids long. CDR1 and CDR2 (germline): SGHVS, FQNEAQ. The CDR3 region has the DNA TGTGCCAGCAGCCGTCCCGGGACAGGGGGCGGAGAGACCCAGTACTTC. It is translated as CASSRPGTGGGETQYF.

As for this clone: Other DNA sequences in this specimen translate into the identical CDR3. The chain is built from TRBV18 and TRBJ2-3, with D unresolved. Germline CDR1 KGHSH, CDR2 LQKENI. Trimming shortened V by 2 bases and J by 6 bases, and 6 bases separated the two germline ends. This CDR3 spans 12 amino acids. The CDR3 reads CASSPLGDTQYF. The CDR3 nucleotides read TGTGCCAGCTCACCATTAGGGGATACGCAGTATTTT.

V gene TRBV28 combines with J gene TRBJ1-5; tentatively, D is TRBD1 (6 bases). CDR1 and CDR2 from the germline V gene are MDHEN and SYDVKM. Trimming took 6 bases from V and 4 from J, leaving 10 bases between them. CDR3 length: 13 residues. In DNA form, the CDR3 reads TGTGCCAGCAGGGGGGCAGGGAATCAGCCCCAGCATTTT. Residues: CASRGAGNQPQHF.

CDR3 nucleotides: TGTGCCAGTAGTATTTCAGGACTTCTAGCCAAAAACATTCAGTACTTC. The encoded protein is CASSISGLLAKNIQYF. The J gene is TRBJ2-4, the V gene TRBV19; a weak D match, TRBD2 (5 bases). CDR3 size: 16 residues. Germline V gene data show CDR1 as LNHDA and CDR2 as SQIVND (reference sequence). V gave up 3 bases and J gave up 0 bases, with 12 bases separating them.

The chain carries TRBV7-9 and TRBJ1-4, with D unclear. The CDR3 length is 16 residues. Trimming shortened V by 2 bases and J by 1 base, and 11 bases separated the two germline ends. The germline V gene encodes CDR1 SEHNR and CDR2 FQNEAQ (reference sequence). The CDR3 region has the DNA TGTGCCAGCAGCTTATTTGGTTTGGTAACTAATGAAAAACTGTTTTTT. Protein: CASSLFGLVTNEKLFF.

The table lists this clone with a count of one. The same CDR3 can be traced to other DNA sequences in this sample. The V call is TRBV20-1, the J call TRBJ2-7; maybe TRBD1 (7 bases). V lost 3 bases and J lost 7, with 10 bases in between. The CDR3 runs 11 residues. Germline lookup yields CDR1 DFQATT and CDR2 SNEGSKA (reference sequence). The chain's CDR3 is CSASQGGEQYF. Here the CDR3 DNA reads TGCAGTGCTAGTCAGGGGGGAGAGCAGTACTTC.

The chain carries TRBV28 and TRBJ2-7; D may match TRBD1 or TRBD2 (5 bases each). This CDR3 comprises 13 residues. The germline V gene encodes CDR1 MDHEN and CDR2 SYDVKM. The ends were cut back, 2 bases at V and 6 bases at J, with 11 bases in the middle. The CDR3 protein is CASSLLGGVEQYF. The DNA of the CDR3 is TGTGCCAGCAGTTTACTTGGGGGAGTCGAGCAGTACTTC.

The chain is built from TRBV5-1 and TRBJ2-2, with 7 nucleotides matching TRBD2. V trimming: 2 bases; J trimming: 0 bases; junction bases outside the gene matches: 7. Germline V gives CDR1 SGHRS, CDR2 YFSETQ. The CDR3 consists of 17 residues. The CDR3 nucleotides read TGCGCCAGCAGCTTTCGGCCTAGCGGAACGAACACCGGGGAGCTGTTTTTT. Encoded protein: CASSFRPSGTNTGELFF.

This clone was seen only a few times. The CDR3 DNA reads as TGTGCCAGCAGCTTGGGGACAGGGTATCGGCAGCCCCAGCATTTT. Translating gives CASSLGTGYRQPQHF. The chain joins TRBV5-6 to TRBJ1-5, with TRBD1 identical over 8 bases. The V gene's germline CDR1 is SGHDT and CDR2 YYEEEE. The V gene end was trimmed by 0 bases and the J gene end by 7 bases; junction bases not matched to a gene: 6. This CDR3 spans 15 amino acids.

V and J are TRBV5-4 and TRBJ1-4; 7 nucleotides agree with TRBD1. The junction had 6 bases not matched to a gene; V was cut back by 0 bases and J by 7 bases. Germline V gene sequence: CDR1 SGHNT, CDR2 YYREEE (reference sequence). The CDR3 loop spans 15 amino acids. In DNA, the CDR3 is TGTGCCAGCAGCTTGGACAGGGGTCGGGTTGAAAAACTGTTTTTT. Amino acid sequence: CASSLDRGRVEKLFF.

The rearrangement links TRBV11-2 to TRBJ1-1; D is undetermined. This CDR3 has 13 amino acids. Germline V gene data show CDR1 as SGHAT and CDR2 as FQNNGV. Trimming stripped 1 base from V and 7 bases from J, with 10 bases between. The CDR3 bases are TGTGCCAGCAGCTTAGGAGGAGGGCTTGAAGCTTTCTTT. It specifies CASSLGGGLEAFF. Looking up the rest from reference TRBV11-2 and TRBJ1-1 gives the full variable domain: EAGVAQSPRYKIIEKRQSVAFWCNPISGHATLYWYQQILGQGPKLLIQFQNNGVVDDSQLPKDRFSAERLKGVDSTLKIQPAKLEDSAVYLCASSLGGGLEAFFGQGTRLTVV.

The chain uses TRBV12-5 and TRBJ2-1; 8 bases are shared with TRBD2. V dropped 6 bases and J dropped 0; count of bases not matched to a gene: 7. The CDR3 has 16 residues. Germline CDR1 is LGHNT and CDR2 is FRNRAP. The CDR3 DNA is TGTGCTAGTGGAAGTAGCGGGGCAAGCTCCTACAATGAGCAGTTCTTC. Amino acids: CASGSSGASSYNEQFF.

The chain recombines TRBV5-4 with TRBJ2-7; possibly TRBD2 for D (6 bases). Between the trimmed V and J ends, which lost 6 bases and 6 bases, there was a span of 19 bases. The CDR3 loop spans 14 amino acids. Per the germline V gene, CDR1 is SGHNT and CDR2 is YYREEE (reference sequence). In DNA form, the CDR3 reads TGTGCCAGCACCCGCTGGGGACTCCCCCGCGAGCAGTACTTC. The encoded protein is CASTRWGLPREQYF.

This clone was recorded only once. The chain joins TRBV6-5 to TRBJ2-7; the D is unclear. CDR3 length: 12 amino acids. Germline assignment: CDR1 MNHEY and CDR2 SVGAGI. With 5 bases removed from V and 2 bases from J, the gap between germline ends came to 7 bases. CDR3 in DNA: TGTGCCAGCAGTACTAACACCTACGAGCAGTACTTC. The encoded protein is CASSTNTYEQYF.

The gene calls are TRBV7-3 and TRBJ2-1, with a weak D call TRBD2 (6 bases). V lost 6 bases and J 7 bases, leaving 19 bases between the germline ends. Germline loops: CDR1 SGHTA, CDR2 FQGTGA. The CDR3 has 15 residues. The CDR3 DNA reads as TGTGCCAGCAGGACGCCGGGACTGGGGTTAAATGAGCAGTTCTTC. Protein: CASRTPGLGLNEQFF.

This sequence joins TRBV11-2 and TRBJ2-3; 7 bases match TRBD1. The CDR3 has 16 residues. Germline CDR1 reads SGHAT; CDR2 reads FQNNGV. V lost 2 bases to trimming and J lost 3 bases; unmatched junction nucleotides: 8. The DNA for the CDR3 is TGTGCCAGCAGCTTAAGGGGGCGATCGGGGACAGATACGCAGTATTTT. This encodes CASSLRGRSGTDTQYF.

The CDR3 nucleotides are TGTGCCATCAGTACACAGGGCCCTAATTCACCCCTCCACTTT. Translation: CAISTQGPNSPLHF. The gene calls are TRBV10-3 and TRBJ1-6, with D perhaps TRBD1 (6 bases). CDR3 length equals 14 residues. V was shortened by 5 bases and J by 6 bases, with 11 bases between the two germline ends. Germline CDR1 ENHRY, CDR2 SYGVKD.

J is TRBJ1-6 and V is TRBV7-8; D remains unclear. The CDR3 consists of 14 residues. Germline loops: CDR1 SGHVS, CDR2 FQNEAQ. V gave up 1 base and J gave up 7 bases, with 8 bases separating them. The CDR3 spells CASSLDRVNSPLHF. DNA of the CDR3: TGTGCCAGCAGCTTAGATCGGGTAAATTCACCCCTCCACTTT.

This clone was counted a single time. This chain uses TRBV5-1 with TRBJ2-4; the D gene is possibly TRBD1 (6 bases). Trimming shortened V by 0 bases and J by 15 bases, and 22 bases separated the two germline ends. The CDR3 covers 15 residues. CDR1 and CDR2 from the germline V gene are SGHRS and YFSETQ. This CDR3 reads CASSLGPSGAGLGYF. CDR3 nucleotide sequence: TGCGCCAGCAGCTTGGGGCCCTCAGGGGCCGGATTGGGGTACTTC.

This clone has only one observation. The genes are TRBV19 and TRBJ2-1; 8 nucleotides match TRBD2. V was clipped by 7 bases and J by 11 bases; unmatched bases: 28. Germline V gene data show CDR1 as LNHDA and CDR2 as SQIVND (reference sequence). CDR3 length: 19 residues. The CDR3 DNA reads as TGTGCCAGTAACCGGGCGGGCCAGCGGGAGACGCCCGAGGAACGCAAGCAGTTCTTC. Translated: CASNRAGQRETPEERKQFF.

There are a few counts of this clone. The chain couples TRBV19 to TRBJ1-5; no clear D gene. This CDR3 is built from 12 residues. Germline CDR1 LNHDA, CDR2 SQIVND (reference sequence). V lost 6 bases, J lost 4 bases, and 7 bases lay in between. The CDR3 region is CASRGHNQPQHF. Written as DNA, the CDR3 is TGTGCCAGTAGAGGCCATAATCAGCCCCAGCATTTT.

The chain recombines TRBV5-6 with TRBJ2-1; 14 positions match TRBD2. Per germline, CDR1 SGHDT and CDR2 YYEEEE. V was pared by 5 bases and J by 10 bases, with 8 bases of the junction left unmatched. The CDR3 runs to 15 residues. The CDR3 DNA sequence: TGTGCCAGCAGGCCGGGACTAGCGGGAGTGGGAGAGCAGTTCTTC. This codes for CASRPGLAGVGEQFF.

Regarding this clone: In the same sample, other DNA sequences code for this CDR3. The V call is TRBV5-1, the J call TRBJ1-4; D is ambiguous. CDR1 SGHRS and CDR2 YFSETQ come from the germline V gene. V lost 1 base to trimming and J lost 0 bases, with 7 bases between them. This CDR3 has 15 residues. The CDR3 nucleotides are TGCGCCAGCAGCTTGTCGACGGCAACTAATGAAAAACTGTTTTTT. The encoded protein is CASSLSTATNEKLFF.

V is TRBV19 and J is TRBJ1-2; possibly TRBD1 for D (5 bases). The CDR3 is 13 residues long. V was cut by 8 bases and J by 0 bases, with 10 bases left in between. CDR1 is LNHDA and CDR2 is SQIVND in the germline V gene (reference sequence). This chain's CDR3 is CASWDRTNYGYTF. Written as DNA, the CDR3 is TGTGCCAGTTGGGACCGTACTAACTATGGCTACACCTTC.